This T cell receptor (beta chain) was recovered during a study of vaccination and CD4 T cells after COVID-19. Documented time point: late sampling 161 to 241 days after vaccination in a few convalescent patients. TCRdb processed the PCR reads anew with MiXCR; each CDR3 protein has one entry. The sample lists more than 35,000 distinct CDR3 sequences, around 39% occurring once. The TCR was taken from a human donor who had recovered from COVID-19. Sequencing was performed on CD4+ T cells from blood, taken about 7 months after SARS-CoV-2 vaccination.

The CDR3 loop reads CASRRWGGGNQPQHF. DNA of the CDR3: TGTGCCAGCCGCCGTTGGGGAGGAGGTAATCAGCCCCAGCATTTT. The chain combines TRBV2 with TRBJ1-5; D uncertain. Germline V gene sequence: CDR1 SNHLY, CDR2 FYNNEI. This CDR3 has 15 residues. Trimming shortened V by 8 bases and J by 4 bases, and 18 bases separated the two germline ends.